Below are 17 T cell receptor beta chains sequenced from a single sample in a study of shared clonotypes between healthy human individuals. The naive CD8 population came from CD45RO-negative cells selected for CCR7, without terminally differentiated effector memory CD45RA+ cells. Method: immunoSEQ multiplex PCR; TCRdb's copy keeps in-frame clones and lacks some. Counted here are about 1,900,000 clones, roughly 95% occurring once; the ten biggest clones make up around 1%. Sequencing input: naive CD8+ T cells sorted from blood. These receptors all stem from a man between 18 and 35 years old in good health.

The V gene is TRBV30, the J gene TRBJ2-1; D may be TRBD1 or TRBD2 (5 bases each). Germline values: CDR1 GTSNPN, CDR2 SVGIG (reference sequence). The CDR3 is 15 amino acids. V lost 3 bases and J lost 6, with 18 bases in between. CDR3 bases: TGTGCCTGGAGCTTTAGAGGGCAGGGACCCAATGAGCAGTTCTTC. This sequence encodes CAWSFRGQGPNEQFF.

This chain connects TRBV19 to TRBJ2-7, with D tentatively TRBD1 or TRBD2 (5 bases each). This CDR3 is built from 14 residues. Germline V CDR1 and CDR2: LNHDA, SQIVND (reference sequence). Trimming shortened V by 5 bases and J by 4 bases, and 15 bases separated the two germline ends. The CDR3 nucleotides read TGTGCCAGTAGTTTCCGGGACGGAGGATACGAGCAGTACTTC. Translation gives CASSFRDGGYEQYF.

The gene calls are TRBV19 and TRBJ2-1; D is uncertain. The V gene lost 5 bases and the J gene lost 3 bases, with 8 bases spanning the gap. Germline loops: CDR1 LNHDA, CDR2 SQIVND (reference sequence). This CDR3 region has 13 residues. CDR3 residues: CASSRAGYNEQFF. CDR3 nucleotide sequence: TGTGCCAGTAGTCGGGCAGGCTACAATGAGCAGTTCTTC. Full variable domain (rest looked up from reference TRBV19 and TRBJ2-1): DGGITQSPKYLFRKEGQNVTLSCEQNLNHDAMYWYRQDPGQGLRLIYYSQIVNDFQKGDIAEGYSVSREKKESFPLTVTSAQKNPTAFYLCASSRAGYNEQFFGPGTRLTVL.

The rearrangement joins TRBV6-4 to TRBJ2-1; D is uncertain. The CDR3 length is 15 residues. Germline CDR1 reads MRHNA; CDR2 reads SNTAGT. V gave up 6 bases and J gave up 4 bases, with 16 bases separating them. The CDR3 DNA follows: TGTGCCAGCAGGGAGACTCCCTCCCCTTACAATGAGCAGTTCTTC. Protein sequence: CASRETPSPYNEQFF.

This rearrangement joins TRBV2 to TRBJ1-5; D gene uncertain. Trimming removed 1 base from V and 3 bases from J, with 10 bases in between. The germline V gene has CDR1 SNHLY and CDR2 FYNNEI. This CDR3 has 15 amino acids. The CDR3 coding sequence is TGTGCCAGCAGTGAAGGCATAGGAGACAATCAGCCCCAGCATTTT. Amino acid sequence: CASSEGIGDNQPQHF.

This chain's CDR3 is CASSSGAEGANVLTF. In DNA form, the CDR3 reads TGTGCCAGCAGTTCGGGGGCGGAAGGGGCCAACGTCCTGACTTTC. The V call is TRBV2, the J call TRBJ2-6; the D gene could be TRBD1 or TRBD2 (6 bases each). The CDR3 contains 15 residues. Trimming took 5 bases from V and 4 from J, leaving 12 bases between them. Germline CDR1 SNHLY, CDR2 FYNNEI.

This chain's CDR3 is CASSAQTGTPNTGELFF. In nucleotides, the CDR3 is TGTGCCAGCAGCGCGCAGACCGGGACGCCGAACACCGGGGAGCTGTTTTTT. The chain joins TRBV9 to TRBJ2-2; possibly TRBD1 or TRBD2 for D (5 bases each). Per germline, CDR1 SGDLS and CDR2 YYNGEE. The CDR3 is 17 amino acids. V lost 3 bases and J 0 bases, leaving 15 bases between the germline ends.

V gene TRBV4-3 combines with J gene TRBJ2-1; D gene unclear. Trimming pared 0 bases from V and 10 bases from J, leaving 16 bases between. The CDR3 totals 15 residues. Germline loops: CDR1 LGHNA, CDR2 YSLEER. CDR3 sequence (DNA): TGCGCCAGCAGCCAAGATTTAGGTTATGGCGGCGAGCAGTTCTTC. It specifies CASSQDLGYGGEQFF.

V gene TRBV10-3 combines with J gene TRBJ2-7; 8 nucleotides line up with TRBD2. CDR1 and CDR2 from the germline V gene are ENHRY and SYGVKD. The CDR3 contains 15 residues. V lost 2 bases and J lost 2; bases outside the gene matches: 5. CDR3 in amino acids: CAISEASGLTYEQYF. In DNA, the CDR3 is TGTGCCATCAGTGAGGCTAGCGGGTTAACCTACGAGCAGTACTTC.

The CDR3 reads CASSYEENNSPLHF. DNA for the CDR3: TGTGCCAGCAGTTACGAGGAAAACAATTCACCCCTCCACTTT. The chain uses TRBV6-6 and TRBJ1-6, with D unresolved. V was clipped by 2 bases and J by 7 bases, with 9 bases between them. Germline lookup yields CDR1 MNHNY and CDR2 SVGAGI (reference sequence). The CDR3 sequence is 14 residues long.

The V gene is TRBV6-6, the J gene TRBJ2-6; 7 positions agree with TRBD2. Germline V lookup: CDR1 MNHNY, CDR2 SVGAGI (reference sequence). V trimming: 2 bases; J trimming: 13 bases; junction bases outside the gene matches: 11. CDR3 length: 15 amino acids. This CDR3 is CASSYLAGSGGVLTF. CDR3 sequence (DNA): TGTGCCAGCAGTTACCTCGCAGGGTCGGGAGGTGTCCTGACTTTC.

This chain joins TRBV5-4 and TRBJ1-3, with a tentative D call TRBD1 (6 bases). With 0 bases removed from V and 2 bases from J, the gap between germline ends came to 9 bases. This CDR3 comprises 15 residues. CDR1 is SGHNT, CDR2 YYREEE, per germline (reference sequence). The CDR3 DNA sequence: TGTGCCAGCAGCTTGGACAGGGCCCCTGGAAACACCATATATTTT. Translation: CASSLDRAPGNTIYF.

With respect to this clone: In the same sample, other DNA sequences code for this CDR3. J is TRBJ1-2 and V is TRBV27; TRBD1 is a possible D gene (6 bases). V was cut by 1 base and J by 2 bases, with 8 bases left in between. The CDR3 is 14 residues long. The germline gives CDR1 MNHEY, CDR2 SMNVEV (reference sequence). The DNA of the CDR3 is TGTGCCAGCAGTTTATTAGGGGGAAACTATGGCTACACCTTC. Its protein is CASSLLGGNYGYTF.

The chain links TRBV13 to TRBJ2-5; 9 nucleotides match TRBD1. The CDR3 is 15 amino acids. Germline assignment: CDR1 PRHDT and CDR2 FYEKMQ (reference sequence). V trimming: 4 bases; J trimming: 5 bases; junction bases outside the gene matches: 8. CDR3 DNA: TGTGCCAGCAGCTCGATACAGGGGGCGGGGGAGACCCAGTACTTC. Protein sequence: CASSSIQGAGETQYF.

The CDR3 protein is CSVPGTSGYNEQFF. CDR3 nucleotide sequence: TGCAGCGTCCCCGGGACTAGCGGTTACAATGAGCAGTTCTTC. The V and J genes are TRBV29-1 and TRBJ2-1, with 11 positions matching TRBD2. The CDR3 covers 14 residues. V was pared by 6 bases and J by 4 bases, with 5 bases of the junction left unmatched. Per germline, CDR1 SQVTM and CDR2 ANQGSEA.

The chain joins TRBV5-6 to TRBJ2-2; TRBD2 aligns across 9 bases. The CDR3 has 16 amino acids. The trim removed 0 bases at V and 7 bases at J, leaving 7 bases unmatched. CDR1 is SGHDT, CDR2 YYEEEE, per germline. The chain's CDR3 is CASSLESSGTIGELFF. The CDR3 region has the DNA TGTGCCAGCAGCTTGGAATCTAGCGGGACGATCGGGGAGCTGTTTTTT.

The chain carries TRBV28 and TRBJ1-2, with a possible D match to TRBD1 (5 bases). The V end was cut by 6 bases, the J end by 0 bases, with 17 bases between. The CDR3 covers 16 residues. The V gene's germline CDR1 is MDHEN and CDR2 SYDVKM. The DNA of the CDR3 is TGTGCCAGCAGCGGATTGACAGAAACAGCTAACTATGGCTACACCTTC. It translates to CASSGLTETANYGYTF.